The 19 T cell receptor beta chains in this list originate from one sample, sequenced in a study of blood T cells in healthy people across ages. Alongside a J-beta primer mix, a sample-barcoded 5' primer served in a second PCR lasting about 7 to 12 cycles. TCRdb ran MiXCR on the 5' RACE reads and lists one entry per CDR3 protein. The table includes about 1,400,000 distinct CDR3 sequences, 42% detected once. Input material: blood. The receptors derive from a woman under 30 in good health.

This clonotype has just a few counts. The rearrangement uses TRBV7-9 and TRBJ2-5; TRBD1 agrees at 7 bases. This CDR3 is built from 15 residues. V dropped 2 bases and J dropped 3; count of bases not matched to a gene: 6. Germline-derived CDR1 and CDR2 are SEHNR and FQNEAQ (reference sequence). CDR3 sequence reads: CASSLIRDRKETQYF. In DNA form, the CDR3 reads TGTGCCAGCAGCTTAATCCGGGACAGAAAAGAGACCCAGTACTTC.

The chain uses TRBV29-1 and TRBJ2-1; the match to TRBD1 covers 7 bases. The junction had 5 bases not matched to a gene; V was cut back by 7 bases and J by 5 bases. CDR3 length equals 12 residues. Germline-derived CDR1 and CDR2 are SQVTM and ANQGSEA. CDR3 protein: CSARQGHNEQFF. CDR3 nucleotide sequence: TGCAGCGCCCGACAGGGACACAATGAGCAGTTCTTC.

In its sample, this clonotype was seen a few times. The chain carries TRBV5-1 and TRBJ1-3, with 8 bases matching TRBD1. Losses at the gene ends were 0 bases for V and 0 bases for J; bases not matched to a gene: 2. In germline, CDR1 is SGHRS, CDR2 YFSETQ. The CDR3 is 16 residues long. CDR3 bases: TGCGCCAGCAGCTTGGATACAGGGGGCTCTGGAAACACCATATATTTT. It encodes CASSLDTGGSGNTIYF.

V usage is TRBV9 and J usage is TRBJ2-3, with D possibly TRBD2 on 5 matching bases. V dropped 0 bases and J dropped 5 bases, with 10 bases sitting between them. Germline V lookup: CDR1 SGDLS, CDR2 YYNGEE. This CDR3 is 14 amino acids long. The CDR3 sequence is CASSVVRAGDTQYF. The CDR3 coding sequence is TGTGCCAGCAGCGTAGTGAGGGCAGGAGATACGCAGTATTTT.

This clonotype has a handful of counts. V and J are TRBV2 and TRBJ2-3, with a possible D match to TRBD2 (6 bases). The CDR3 runs 14 residues. V was clipped by 11 bases and J by 0 bases, with 15 bases between them. Germline V lookup: CDR1 SNHLY, CDR2 FYNNEI. DNA of the CDR3: TGTGCCGTACTCCTGGGAGGTAGCACAGATACGCAGTATTTT. It codes for CAVLLGGSTDTQYF. Combining the CDR3 with reference TRBV2 and TRBJ2-3 gives the whole variable domain EPEVTQTPSHQVTQMGQEVILRCVPISNHLYFYWYRQILGQKVEFLVSFYNNEISEKSEIFDDQFSVERPDGSNFTLKIRSTKLEDSAMYFCAVLLGGSTDTQYFGPGTRLTVL.

The rearrangement uses TRBV21-1 and TRBJ2-1; the tabulated D call, TRBD2, remains unverified against the DNA. TRBV21-1 is a documented pseudogene. This CDR3 region has 13 residues. CDR3 protein: CASSSPQGGEQFF. CDR3 nucleotide sequence: TGTGCCAGCAGCTCCCCCCAGGGAGGCGAGCAGTTCTTC.

Many counts were recorded for this clonotype. V gene TRBV7-3 combines with J gene TRBJ2-1; no clear D. CDR1 is SGHTA and CDR2 is FQGTGA in the germline V gene. The ends were cut back, 8 bases at V and 0 bases at J, with 11 bases in the middle. The CDR3 spans 14 residues. The CDR3 DNA sequence: TGTGCCAGCTCAGTCGTAAGCTCCTACAATGAGCAGTTCTTC. Translating it yields CASSVVSSYNEQFF.

This sequence joins TRBV12-3 or TRBV12-4 and TRBJ2-1; 7 nucleotides agree with TRBD2. V gave up 6 bases and J gave up 9 bases; unmatched junction bases: 17. This CDR3 has 16 residues. In DNA, the CDR3 is TGTGCCAGCAGCTCACATGGGAGGGGAGGTTTCGGTGAGCAGTTCTTC. Protein sequence: CASSSHGRGGFGEQFF.

The chain is built from TRBV28 and TRBJ1-1, with 7 nucleotides matching TRBD1. This CDR3 is built from 14 residues. CDR1 is MDHEN, CDR2 SYDVKM, per germline. J was trimmed by 7 bases and V by 9 bases; bases with no gene match: 14. The CDR3 loop reads CASRARGVIGEAFF. In DNA, the CDR3 is TGTGCCAGTAGGGCCAGGGGGGTAATCGGTGAAGCTTTCTTT.

The genes are TRBV25-1 and TRBJ2-1; D is undetermined. CDR3 length: 14 amino acids. Germline values: CDR1 MGHDK, CDR2 SYGVNS. The ends were cut back, 3 bases at V and 4 bases at J, with 10 bases in the middle. CDR3 residues: CASSDSSIYNEQFF. CDR3 in DNA: TGTGCCAGCAGTGACAGCAGTATTTACAATGAGCAGTTCTTC.

This clonotype was recorded a few times. The V call is TRBV27, the J call TRBJ2-7; a possible D gene is TRBD2 (5 bases). The CDR3 totals 14 residues. V lost 5 bases and J lost 2, with 13 bases in between. CDR1 is MNHEY and CDR2 is SMNVEV in the germline V gene (reference sequence). The CDR3 is CASSQGLTAYEQYF. CDR3 nucleotides: TGTGCCAGCAGTCAAGGACTTACCGCCTACGAGCAGTACTTC.

As DNA, the CDR3 is TGTGCCAGCAGCCAAGGACTTCAAACCCCCTACGAGCAGTACTTC. Encoded protein: CASSQGLQTPYEQYF. The V gene is TRBV4-2, the J gene TRBJ2-7; D gene ambiguous. The CDR3 has 15 amino acids. From germline, CDR1 is LGHNA and CDR2 YNFKEQ. V lost 1 base to trimming and J lost 2 bases, with 12 bases between them.

The chain has TRBV10-3 and TRBJ2-2; 10 bases map to TRBD2. Germline CDR1 and CDR2: ENHRY and SYGVKD. V was clipped by 6 bases and J by 1 base; unmatched bases: 5. CDR3 size: 16 residues. CDR3 nucleotide sequence: TGTGCCATCAGCTGGACTAGCGGAGAGAACACCGGGGAGCTGTTTTTT. Protein product: CAISWTSGENTGELFF.

V usage is TRBV6-1 and J usage is TRBJ2-7; D remains ambiguous. V shed 5 bases and J shed 6 bases, with 14 bases lying between them. Germline V lookup: CDR1 MNHNS, CDR2 SASEGT. The CDR3 spans 13 residues. CDR3 DNA sequence: TGTGCCAGCAGTCCCCGTGAGGCCTCCGAGCAGTACTTC. It encodes CASSPREASEQYF.

There are a few counts of this clonotype. V and J are TRBV29-1 and TRBJ1-1; 7 bases align to TRBD1. V lost 7 bases to trimming and J lost 1 base; unmatched junction nucleotides: 6. Germline-derived CDR1 and CDR2 are SQVTM and ANQGSEA. CDR3 length: 13 residues. CDR3 nucleotides: TGCAGCGGCCTGCAGGGGGGGAACACTGAAGCTTTCTTT. Translation gives CSGLQGGNTEAFF.

The V call is TRBV4-1, the J call TRBJ1-4; tentatively, D is TRBD1 (5 bases). The CDR3 covers 15 residues. Germline CDR1 is MGHRA and CDR2 is YSYEKL. V lost 2 bases to trimming and J lost 12 bases, with 19 bases between them. DNA for the CDR3: TGCGCCAGCAGCCAAACTCTCGGGACCCCGGAAGAACTGTTTTTT. It specifies CASSQTLGTPEELFF.

The genes are TRBV12-3 or TRBV12-4 and TRBJ1-2; tentative D call: TRBD1 (5 bases). The ends were cut back, 1 base at V and 6 bases at J, with 12 bases in the middle. CDR3 size: 14 residues. The CDR3, as DNA: TGTGCCAGCAGTTTAGGGCCGCGAGGGGATGGCTACACCTTC. Encoded protein: CASSLGPRGDGYTF.

The CDR3 DNA is TGTGCCAGCAGCTTAAGCTGCGGTAGCACAGATACGCAGTATTTT. It codes for CASSLSCGSTDTQYF. J is TRBJ2-3 and V is TRBV7-3; D is uncertain. This CDR3 spans 15 amino acids. Germline V gene lookup returns CDR1 SGHTA and CDR2 FQGTGA. V was shortened by 1 base and J by 0 bases, with 8 bases between the two germline ends.

The CDR3 DNA reads TGTGCCGGGGAGGTCCTGACCGGGGAGCTGTTTTTT. Protein: CAGEVLTGELFF. This rearrangement joins TRBV6-1 to TRBJ2-2; a possible D gene is TRBD2 (6 bases). V was trimmed by 11 bases and J by 5 bases, leaving 12 bases between them. The germline V gene encodes CDR1 MNHNS and CDR2 SASEGT. The CDR3 contains 12 residues.